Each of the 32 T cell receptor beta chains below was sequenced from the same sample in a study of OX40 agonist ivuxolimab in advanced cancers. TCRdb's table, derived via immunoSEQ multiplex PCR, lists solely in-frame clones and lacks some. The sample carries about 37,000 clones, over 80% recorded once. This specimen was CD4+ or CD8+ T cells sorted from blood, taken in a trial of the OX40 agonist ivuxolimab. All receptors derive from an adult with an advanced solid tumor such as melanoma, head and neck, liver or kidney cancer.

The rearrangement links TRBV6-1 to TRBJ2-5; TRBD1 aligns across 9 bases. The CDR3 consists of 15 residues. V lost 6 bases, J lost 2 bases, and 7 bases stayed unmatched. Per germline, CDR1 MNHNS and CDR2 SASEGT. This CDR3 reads CASSGQGQGQETQYF. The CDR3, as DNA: TGTGCCAGCAGCGGACAGGGGCAGGGGCAAGAGACCCAGTACTTC.

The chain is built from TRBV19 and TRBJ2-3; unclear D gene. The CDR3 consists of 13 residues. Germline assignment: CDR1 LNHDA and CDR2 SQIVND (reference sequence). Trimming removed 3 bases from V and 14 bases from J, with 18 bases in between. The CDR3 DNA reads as TGTGCCAGTAGTATTCAATTGGTTGGAGTGACGTATTTT. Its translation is CASSIQLVGVTYF. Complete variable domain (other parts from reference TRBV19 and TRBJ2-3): DGGITQSPKYLFRKEGQNVTLSCEQNLNHDAMYWYRQDPGQGLRLIYYSQIVNDFQKGDIAEGYSVSREKKESFPLTVTSAQKNPTAFYLCASSIQLVGVTYFGPGTRLTVL.

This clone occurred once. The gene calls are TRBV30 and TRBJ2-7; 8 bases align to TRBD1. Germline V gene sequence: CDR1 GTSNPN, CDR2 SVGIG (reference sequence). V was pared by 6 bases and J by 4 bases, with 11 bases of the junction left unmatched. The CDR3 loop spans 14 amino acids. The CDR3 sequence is CACPIRTGTYEQYF. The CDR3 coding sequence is TGTGCCTGTCCGATAAGGACAGGGACTTACGAGCAGTACTTC.

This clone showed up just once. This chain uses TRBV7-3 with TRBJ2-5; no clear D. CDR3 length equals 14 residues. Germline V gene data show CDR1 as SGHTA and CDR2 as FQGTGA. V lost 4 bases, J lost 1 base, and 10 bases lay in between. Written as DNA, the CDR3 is TGTGCCAGCAGCTCCGTCACGGGCCAAGAGACCCAGTACTTC. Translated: CASSSVTGQETQYF.

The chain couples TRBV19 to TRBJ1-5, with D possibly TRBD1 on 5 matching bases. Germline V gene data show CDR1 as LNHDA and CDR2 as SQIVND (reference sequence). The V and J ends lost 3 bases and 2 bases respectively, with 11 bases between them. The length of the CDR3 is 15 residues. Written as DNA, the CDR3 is TGTGCCAGTAGTATCCTAGGAGGGGGCAATCAGCCCCAGCATTTT. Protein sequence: CASSILGGGNQPQHF. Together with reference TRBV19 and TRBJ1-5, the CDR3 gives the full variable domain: DGGITQSPKYLFRKEGQNVTLSCEQNLNHDAMYWYRQDPGQGLRLIYYSQIVNDFQKGDIAEGYSVSREKKESFPLTVTSAQKNPTAFYLCASSILGGGNQPQHFGDGTRLSIL.

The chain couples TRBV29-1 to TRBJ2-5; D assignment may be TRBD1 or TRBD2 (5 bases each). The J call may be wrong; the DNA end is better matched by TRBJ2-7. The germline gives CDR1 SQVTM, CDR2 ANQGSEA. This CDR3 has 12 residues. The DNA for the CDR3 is TGCAGCGTTGATCGGGGCGGCTACGAGCAGTACTTC. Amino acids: CSVDRGGYEQYF.

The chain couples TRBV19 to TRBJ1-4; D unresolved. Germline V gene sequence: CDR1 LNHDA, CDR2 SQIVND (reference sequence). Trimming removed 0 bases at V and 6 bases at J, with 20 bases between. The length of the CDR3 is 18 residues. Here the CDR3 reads CASSIDLVPAAGDEKLFF. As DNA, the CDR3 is TGTGCCAGTAGTATAGATCTGGTCCCGGCGGCTGGCGATGAAAAACTGTTTTTT.

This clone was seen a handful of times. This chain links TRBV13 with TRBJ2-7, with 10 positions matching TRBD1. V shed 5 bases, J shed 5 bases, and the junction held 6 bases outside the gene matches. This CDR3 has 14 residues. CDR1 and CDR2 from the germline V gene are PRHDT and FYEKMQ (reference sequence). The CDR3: CASSRETGGNEQYF. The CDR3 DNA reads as TGTGCCAGCAGCCGGGAGACAGGGGGCAACGAGCAGTACTTC.

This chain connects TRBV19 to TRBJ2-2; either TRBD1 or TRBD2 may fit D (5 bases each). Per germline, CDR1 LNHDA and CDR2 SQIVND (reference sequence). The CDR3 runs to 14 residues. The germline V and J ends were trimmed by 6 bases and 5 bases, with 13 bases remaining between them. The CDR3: CASRVEGPTGELFF. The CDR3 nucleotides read TGTGCCAGTAGGGTTGAGGGACCAACCGGGGAGCTGTTTTTT.

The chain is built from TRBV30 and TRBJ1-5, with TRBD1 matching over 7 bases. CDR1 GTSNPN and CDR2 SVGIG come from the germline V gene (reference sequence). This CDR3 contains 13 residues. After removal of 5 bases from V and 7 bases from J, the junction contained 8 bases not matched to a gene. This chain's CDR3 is CAWSQGIWQPQHF. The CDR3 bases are TGTGCCTGGTCACAGGGGATCTGGCAGCCCCAGCATTTT.

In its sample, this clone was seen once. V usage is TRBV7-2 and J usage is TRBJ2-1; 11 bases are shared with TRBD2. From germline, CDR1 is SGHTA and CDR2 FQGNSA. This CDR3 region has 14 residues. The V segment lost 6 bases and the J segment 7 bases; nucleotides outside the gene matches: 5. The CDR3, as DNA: TGTGCCAGCAGAACTAGCGGGGGCGCGAATGAGCAGTTCTTC. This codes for CASRTSGGANEQFF.

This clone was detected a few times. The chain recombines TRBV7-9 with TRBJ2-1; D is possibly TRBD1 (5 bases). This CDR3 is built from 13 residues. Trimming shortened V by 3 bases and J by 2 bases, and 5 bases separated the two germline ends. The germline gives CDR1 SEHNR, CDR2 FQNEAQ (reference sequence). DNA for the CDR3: TGTGCCAGCAGCTTGGGGCCCTACAATGAGCAGTTCTTC. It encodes CASSLGPYNEQFF.

The CDR3 nucleotides read TGCGCCAGCAGCGGGGGACAGGCTGATAACACTGAAGCTTTCTTT. This sequence encodes CASSGGQADNTEAFF. The rearrangement links TRBV5-1 to TRBJ1-1, with TRBD1 matching 8 bases. This CDR3 region has 15 residues. CDR1 and CDR2 from the germline V gene are SGHRS and YFSETQ. After removal of 4 bases from V and 2 bases from J, the junction contained 7 bases not matched to a gene.

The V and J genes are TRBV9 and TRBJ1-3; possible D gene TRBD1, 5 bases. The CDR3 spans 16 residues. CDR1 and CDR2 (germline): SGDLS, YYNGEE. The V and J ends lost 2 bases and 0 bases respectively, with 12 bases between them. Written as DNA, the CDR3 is TGTGCCAGCAGCGTTGGGGGGACCTACTCTGGAAACACCATATATTTT. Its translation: CASSVGGTYSGNTIYF.

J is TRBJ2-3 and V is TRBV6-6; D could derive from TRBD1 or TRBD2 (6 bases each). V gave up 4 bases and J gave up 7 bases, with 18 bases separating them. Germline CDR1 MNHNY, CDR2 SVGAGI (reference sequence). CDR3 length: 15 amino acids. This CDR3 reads CASSSQGTGRHTQYF. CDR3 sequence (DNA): TGTGCCAGCAGTTCCCAGGGGACTGGCAGGCATACGCAGTATTTT.

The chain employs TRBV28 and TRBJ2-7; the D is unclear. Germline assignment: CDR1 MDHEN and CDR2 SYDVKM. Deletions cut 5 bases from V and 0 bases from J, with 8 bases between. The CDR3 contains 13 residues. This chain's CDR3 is CASSPVSSYEQYF. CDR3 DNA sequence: TGTGCCAGCAGTCCCGTGAGCTCCTACGAGCAGTACTTC.

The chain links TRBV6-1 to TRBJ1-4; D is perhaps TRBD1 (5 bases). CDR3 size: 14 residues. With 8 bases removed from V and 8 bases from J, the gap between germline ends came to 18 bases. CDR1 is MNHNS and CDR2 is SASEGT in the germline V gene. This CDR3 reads CASRRGGDWEKLFF. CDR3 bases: TGTGCCAGCCGCCGGGGCGGGGATTGGGAAAAACTGTTTTTT.

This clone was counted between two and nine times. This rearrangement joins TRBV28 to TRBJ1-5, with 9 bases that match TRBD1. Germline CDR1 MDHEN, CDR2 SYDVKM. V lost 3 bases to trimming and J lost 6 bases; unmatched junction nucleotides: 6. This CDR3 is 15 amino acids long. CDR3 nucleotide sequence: TGTGCCAGCAGTTTTGGACAGGGGAAATTTCAGCCCCAGCATTTT. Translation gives CASSFGQGKFQPQHF.

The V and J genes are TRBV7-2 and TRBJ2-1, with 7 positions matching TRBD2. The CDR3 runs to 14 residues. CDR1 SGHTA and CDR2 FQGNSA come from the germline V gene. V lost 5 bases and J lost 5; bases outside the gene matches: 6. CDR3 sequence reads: CASSPDLADNEQFF. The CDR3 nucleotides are TGTGCCAGCAGCCCCGACCTAGCGGACAATGAGCAGTTCTTC.

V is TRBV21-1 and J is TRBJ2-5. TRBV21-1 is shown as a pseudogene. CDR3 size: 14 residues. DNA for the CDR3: TGTGCCAGCAGCAAAGGGGGAATTACGGAGACCCAGTACTTC. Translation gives CASSKGGITETQYF.

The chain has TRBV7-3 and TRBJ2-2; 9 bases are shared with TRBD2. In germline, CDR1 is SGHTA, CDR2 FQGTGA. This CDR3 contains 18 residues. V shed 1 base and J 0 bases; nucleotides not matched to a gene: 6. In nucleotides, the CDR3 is TGTGCCAGCAGCTTAAGAGAGCGGGGGGCCGCGAACACCGGGGAGCTGTTTTTT. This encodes CASSLRERGAANTGELFF. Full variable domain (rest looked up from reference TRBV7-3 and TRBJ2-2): GAGVSQTPSNKVTEKGKYVELRCDPISGHTALYWYRQSLGQGPEFLIYFQGTGAADDSGLPNDRFFAVRPEGSVSTLKIQRTERGDSAVYLCASSLRERGAANTGELFFGEGSRLTVL.

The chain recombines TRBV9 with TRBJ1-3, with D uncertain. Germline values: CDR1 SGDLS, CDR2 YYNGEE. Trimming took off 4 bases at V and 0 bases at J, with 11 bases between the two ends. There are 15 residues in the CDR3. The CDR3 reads CASSTIGGSGNTIYF. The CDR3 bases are TGTGCCAGCAGCACGATAGGCGGCTCTGGAAACACCATATATTTT.

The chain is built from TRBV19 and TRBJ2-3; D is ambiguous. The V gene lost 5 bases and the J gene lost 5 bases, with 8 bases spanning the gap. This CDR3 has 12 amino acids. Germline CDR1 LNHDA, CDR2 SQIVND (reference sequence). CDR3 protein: CASSEVRDTQYF. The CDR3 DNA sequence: TGTGCCAGTAGTGAAGTGAGAGATACGCAGTATTTT.

The CDR3 is CASSLQGLTNEKLFF. In nucleotides, the CDR3 is TGCGCCAGCAGCTTGCAGGGGCTGACTAATGAAAAACTGTTTTTT. This chain joins TRBV5-1 and TRBJ1-4, with D perhaps TRBD1 (6 bases). Trimming took 1 base from V and 2 from J, leaving 9 bases between them. The germline gives CDR1 SGHRS, CDR2 YFSETQ. The CDR3 covers 15 residues. Looking up the rest from reference TRBV5-1 and TRBJ1-4 gives the full variable domain: KAGVTQTPRYLIKTRGQQVTLSCSPISGHRSVSWYQQTPGQGLQFLFEYFSETQRNKGNFPGRFSGRQFSNSRSEMNVSTLELGDSALYLCASSLQGLTNEKLFFGSGTQLSVL.

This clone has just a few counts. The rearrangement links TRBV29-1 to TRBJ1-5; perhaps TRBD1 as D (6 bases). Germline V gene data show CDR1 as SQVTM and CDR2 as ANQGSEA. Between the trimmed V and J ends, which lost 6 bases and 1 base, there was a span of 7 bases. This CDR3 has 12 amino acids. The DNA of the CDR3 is TGCAGCGTGGGGGCCAGCAATCAGCCCCAGCATTTT. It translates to CSVGASNQPQHF.

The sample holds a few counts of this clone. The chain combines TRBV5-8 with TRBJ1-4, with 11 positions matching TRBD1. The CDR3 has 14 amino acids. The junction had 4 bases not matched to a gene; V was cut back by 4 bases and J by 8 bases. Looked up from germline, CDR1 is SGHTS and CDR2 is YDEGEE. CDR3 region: CASSAGQGVEKLFF. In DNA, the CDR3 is TGTGCCAGCAGCGCGGGACAGGGGGTAGAAAAACTGTTTTTT.

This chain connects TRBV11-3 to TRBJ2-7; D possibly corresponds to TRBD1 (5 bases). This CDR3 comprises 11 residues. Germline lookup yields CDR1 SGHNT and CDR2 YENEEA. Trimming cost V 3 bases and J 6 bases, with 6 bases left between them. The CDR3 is CASSFGAEQYF. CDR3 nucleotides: TGTGCCAGCAGCTTTGGGGCCGAGCAGTACTTC.

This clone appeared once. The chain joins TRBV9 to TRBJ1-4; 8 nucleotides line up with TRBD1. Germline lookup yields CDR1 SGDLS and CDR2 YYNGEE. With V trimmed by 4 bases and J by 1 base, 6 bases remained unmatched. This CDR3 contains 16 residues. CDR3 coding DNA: TGTGCCAGCAGCCACGGACAGGGAGGAACTAATGAAAAACTGTTTTTT. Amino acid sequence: CASSHGQGGTNEKLFF.

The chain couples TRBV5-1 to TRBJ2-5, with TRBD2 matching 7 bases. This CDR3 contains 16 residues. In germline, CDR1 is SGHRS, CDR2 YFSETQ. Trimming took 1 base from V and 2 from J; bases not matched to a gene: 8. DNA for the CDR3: TGCGCCAGCAGCTTGAGCGTGCTGGGACTACAAGAGACCCAGTACTTC. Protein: CASSLSVLGLQETQYF.

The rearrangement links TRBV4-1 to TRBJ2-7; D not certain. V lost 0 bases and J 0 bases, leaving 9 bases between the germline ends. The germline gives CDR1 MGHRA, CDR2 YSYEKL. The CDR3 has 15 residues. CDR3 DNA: TGCGCCAGCAGCCAAGAAACCGTCAGCTCCTACGAGCAGTACTTC. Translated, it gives CASSQETVSSYEQYF.

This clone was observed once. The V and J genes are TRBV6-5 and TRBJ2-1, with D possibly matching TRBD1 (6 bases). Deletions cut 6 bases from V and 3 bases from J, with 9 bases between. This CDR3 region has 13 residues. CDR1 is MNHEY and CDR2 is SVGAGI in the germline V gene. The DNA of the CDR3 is TGTGCCAGCAGGGGACAAAGCTACAATGAGCAGTTCTTC. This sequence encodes CASRGQSYNEQFF.

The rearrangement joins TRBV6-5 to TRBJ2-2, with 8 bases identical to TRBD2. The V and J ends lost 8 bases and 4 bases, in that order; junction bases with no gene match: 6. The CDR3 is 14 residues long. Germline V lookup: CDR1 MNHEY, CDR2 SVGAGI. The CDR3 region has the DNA TGTGCCAGCCGGGGACTAGGCAGCACCGGGGAGCTGTTTTTT. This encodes CASRGLGSTGELFF.